These T cell receptor beta chains were read from a single sample in a study of OX40 agonist ivuxolimab in advanced cancers. Clones were sequenced by immunoSEQ multiplex PCR, and TCRdb holds only the in-frame ones, with some missing. The sample includes 80,000 to 100,000 clones, approximately 91% of them seen just once. This specimen consisted of CD4+ or CD8+ T cells sorted from blood, obtained in a trial of the OX40 agonist ivuxolimab. These receptors were obtained from an adult with an advanced solid tumor such as melanoma, head and neck, liver or kidney cancer. Both conserved end residues are part of each CDR3. Fields, in order: V gene, CDR3 protein.

V gene: TRBV14; CDR3 protein: CASSQGLVIGTEAFF
V gene: TRBV18; CDR3 protein: CASSPRGGGSNTGELFF
V gene: TRBV28; CDR3 protein: CASSLWGRNTEAFF
V gene: TRBV5-1; CDR3 protein: CASSWRTGGTDTQYF
V gene: TRBV4-2; CDR3 protein: CASSQDGASGSPDTQYF
V gene: TRBV6-1; CDR3 protein: CASRLDRVGGEQYF
V gene: TRBV19; CDR3 protein: CASSIGQGFAEAFF
V gene: TRBV19; CDR3 protein: CASSIRGLAGNEQFF
V gene: TRBV4-3; CDR3 protein: CASSQGTGPTNEKLFF
V gene: TRBV7-6; CDR3 protein: CASSLNQGGVEKLFF
V gene: TRBV7-2; CDR3 protein: CASSSGQSYEQYF
V gene: TRBV5-4; CDR3 protein: CASSLAGQQETQYF
V gene: TRBV11-2; CDR3 protein: CASTRQETQYF
V gene: TRBV18; CDR3 protein: CASSPSTVETQYF
V gene: TRBV7-2; CDR3 protein: CASSLEGQGTNYGYTF
V gene: TRBV5-6; CDR3 protein: CASSATGLTGNTIYF
V gene: TRBV18; CDR3 protein: CASSRRGEEKLFF
V gene: TRBV7-9; CDR3 protein: CASSEGTSGSYNEQFF
V gene: TRBV2; CDR3 protein: CASSVRGVTYEQYF
V gene: TRBV25-1; CDR3 protein: CASSDWAGGNTGELFF
V gene: TRBV10-3; CDR3 protein: CAISEGGGEKQYF
V gene: TRBV11-3; CDR3 protein: CASSLTRGSNEQFF
V gene: TRBV9; CDR3 protein: CASSVWGQGGQYF
V gene: TRBV4-1; CDR3 protein: CASRDPWTSGSYNEQFF
V gene: TRBV7-6; CDR3 protein: CASSSTGGREKLFF
V gene: TRBV7-6; CDR3 protein: CASSLATGSAQPQHF
V gene: TRBV7-2; CDR3 protein: CATGLETGEQYF
V gene: TRBV15; CDR3 protein: CATSRGRDQPQHF
V gene: TRBV5-1; CDR3 protein: CASSFLGTGGSGANVLTF